The subject of this entry is one TCR beta chain. Antigen: not known. Primers: 60 Vbeta forward and 13 Jbeta reverse. Assay used: immunoSEQ multiplex PCR; TCRdb lists only in-frame clones, some missing. The table shows around 130,000 clones, with over 75% occurring only once. The data are from a study of cytomegalovirus exposure and HLA in healthy donors. General study results and limits: According to a later analysis, donors in an Asian-associated ancestry cluster reportedly had fewer N-insertions than the approximately 720-donor mean.

The sequence was collected from a middle-aged woman in good health and CMV-seropositive. Sequencing was carried out using PBMCs.

The CDR3 DNA sequence: TGTGCCAGCAGTGTTACTAGCGGTAACAATGAGCAGTTCTTC. Protein: CASSVTSGNNEQFF. The chain has TRBV6-4 and TRBJ2-1, with 8 bases lining up with TRBD2. In germline, CDR1 is MRHNA, CDR2 SNTAGT. There are 14 residues in the CDR3. V lost 4 bases to trimming and J lost 5 bases; unmatched junction nucleotides: 4.